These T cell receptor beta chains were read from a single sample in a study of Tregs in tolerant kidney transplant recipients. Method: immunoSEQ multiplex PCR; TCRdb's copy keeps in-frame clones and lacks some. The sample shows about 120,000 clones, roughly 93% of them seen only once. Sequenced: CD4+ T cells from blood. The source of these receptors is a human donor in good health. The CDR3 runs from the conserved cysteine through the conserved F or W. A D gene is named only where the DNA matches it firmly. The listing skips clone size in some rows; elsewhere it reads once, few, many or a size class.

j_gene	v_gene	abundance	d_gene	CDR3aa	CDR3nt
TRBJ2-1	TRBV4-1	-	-	CASSRVGSDSYNEQFF	TGCGCCAGCAGCCGGGTAGGGAGTGACTCCTACAATGAGCAGTTCTTC
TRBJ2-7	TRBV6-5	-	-	CASSRVMANEQYF	TGTGCCAGCAGCAGGGTTATGGCTAACGAGCAGTACTTC
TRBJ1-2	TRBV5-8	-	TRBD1	CASSYGQAYYGYTF	TGTGCCAGCAGCTACGGACAGGCCTACTATGGCTACACCTTC
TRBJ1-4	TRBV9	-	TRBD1	CASSAIRDSPNEKLFF	TGTGCCAGCAGCGCCATCCGGGACAGCCCCAATGAAAAACTGTTTTTT
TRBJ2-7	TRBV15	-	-	CATSRKADEQYF	TGTGCCACCAGCAGGAAAGCGGACGAGCAGTACTTC
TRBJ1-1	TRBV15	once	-	CATSRVMAANTEAFF	TGTGCCACCAGCAGAGTGATGGCGGCGAACACTGAAGCTTTCTTT
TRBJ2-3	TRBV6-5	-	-	CASSPLRTDTQYF	TGTGCCAGCAGTCCCCTCCGCACAGATACGCAGTATTTT
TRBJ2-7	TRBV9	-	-	CASSGGGGLTYEQYF	TGTGCCAGCAGCGGAGGGGGGGGACTCACCTACGAGCAGTACTTC
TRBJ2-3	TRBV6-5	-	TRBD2	CASSYRTSGGPDTQYF	TGTGCCAGCAGTTACCGGACTAGCGGGGGGCCAGATACGCAGTATTTT
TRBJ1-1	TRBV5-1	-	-	CASSRTGAGGTEAFF	TGCGCCAGCAGCCGTACCGGGGCGGGTGGTACTGAAGCTTTCTTT
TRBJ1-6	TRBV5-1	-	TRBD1	CASSSDTGGSAPLHF	TGCGCCAGCAGCTCTGATACAGGGGGCAGTGCACCCCTCCACTTT
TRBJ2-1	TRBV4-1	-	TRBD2	CASRQGLAGGWSYNEQFF	TGCGCCAGCAGGCAAGGACTAGCGGGAGGTTGGTCCTACAATGAGCAGTTCTTC
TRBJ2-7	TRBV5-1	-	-	CASSPRQSSSYEQYF	TGCGCCAGCAGCCCCCGACAGTCTAGCTCCTACGAGCAGTACTTC
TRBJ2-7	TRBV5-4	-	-	CASSPSRTYPYEQYF	TGTGCCAGCAGCCCCTCGCGGACTTACCCCTACGAGCAGTACTTC
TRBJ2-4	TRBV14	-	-	CASSQDPGNIQYF	TGTGCCAGCAGCCAGGACCCGGGGAACATTCAGTACTTC
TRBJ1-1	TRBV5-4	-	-	CASSLVGGDTEAFF	TGTGCCAGCAGCTTGGTGGGAGGGGACACTGAAGCTTTCTTT
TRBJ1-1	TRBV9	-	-	CASSLQGGNTEAFF	TGTGCCAGCAGCTTACAGGGTGGGAACACTGAAGCTTTCTTT
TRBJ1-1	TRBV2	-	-	CASSLDSNTEAFF	TGTGCCAGCAGTCTTGACAGTAACACTGAAGCTTTCTTT
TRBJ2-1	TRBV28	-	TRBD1	CASSKTGFNEQFF	TGTGCCAGCAGCAAGACAGGGTTCAATGAGCAGTTCTTC
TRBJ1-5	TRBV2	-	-	CASTDRGQPQHF	TGTGCCAGCACCGATCGGGGTCAGCCCCAGCATTTT
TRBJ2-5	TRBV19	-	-	CASSTGSGRAQYF	TGTGCCAGTAGTACCGGGTCCGGAAGGGCCCAGTACTTC
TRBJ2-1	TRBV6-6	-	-	CASSKAGLAQFF	TGTGCCAGCTCGAAGGCCGGGCTAGCGCAGTTCTTC
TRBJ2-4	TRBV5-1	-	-	CASSTGSLGAKNIQYF	TGCGCCAGCAGCACGGGGTCCCTTGGGGCCAAAAACATTCAGTACTTC
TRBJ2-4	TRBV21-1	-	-	CASSKVWLAKNIQYF	TGTGCCAGCAGCAAAGTGTGGCTAGCCAAAAACATTCAGTACTTC
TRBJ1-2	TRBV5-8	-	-	CASSLWQGGGYTF	TGTGCCAGCAGCTTGTGGCAGGGAGGAGGCTACACCTTC
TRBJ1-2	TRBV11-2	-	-	CASSLVAGGTNYGYTF	TGTGCCAGCAGCTTAGTGGCAGGAGGAACTAACTATGGCTACACCTTC
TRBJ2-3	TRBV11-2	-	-	CASSLSQGSTDTQYF	TGTGCCAGCAGCTTAAGTCAGGGGAGTACAGATACGCAGTATTTT
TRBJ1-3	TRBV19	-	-	CASSFLGNTIYF	TGTGCCAGTAGCTTTCTTGGAAACACCATATATTTT
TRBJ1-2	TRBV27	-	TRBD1	CASGRTGGSGYTF	TGTGCCAGCGGGCGGACAGGGGGCAGTGGCTACACCTTC
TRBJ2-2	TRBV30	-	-	CAWSVWGSYLDTTGELFF	TGTGCCTGGAGTGTTTGGGGGTCATACTTGGACACGACCGGGGAGCTGTTTTTT
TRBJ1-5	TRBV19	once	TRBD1	CASSMGQLVNQPQHF	TGTGCCAGTAGTATGGGACAGTTGGTCAATCAGCCCCAGCATTTT
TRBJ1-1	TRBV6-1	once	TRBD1	CASSMTGIAEAFF	TGTGCCAGCAGTATGACAGGGATCGCTGAAGCTTTCTTT
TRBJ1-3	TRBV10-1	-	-	CASSESAFGNTIYF	TGCGCCAGCAGTGAGTCGGCTTTTGGAAACACCATATATTTT
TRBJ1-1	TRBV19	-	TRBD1	CASVRDRVNTEAFF	TGTGCCAGTGTCCGGGACAGGGTGAACACTGAAGCTTTCTTT
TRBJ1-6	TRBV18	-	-	CASSPGPGGISSPLHF	TGTGCCAGCTCACCGGGCCCGGGGGGAATAAGTTCACCCCTCCACTTT
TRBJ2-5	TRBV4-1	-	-	CASSRWSGQETQYF	TGCGCCAGCAGCCGATGGAGTGGACAAGAGACCCAGTACTTC
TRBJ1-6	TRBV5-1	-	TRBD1	CASSLGQGSYNSPLHF	TGCGCCAGCAGCTTAGGACAGGGGTCCTATAATTCACCCCTCCACTTT
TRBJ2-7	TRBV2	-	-	CASSATYTYEQYF	TGTGCCAGCAGTGCCACATATACCTACGAGCAGTACTTC
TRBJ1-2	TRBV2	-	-	CASSGDRRGGYTF	TGTGCCAGCAGTGGGGATCGCAGGGGTGGCTACACCTTC
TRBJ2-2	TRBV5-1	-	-	CASSLLGLGNTGELFF	TGCGCCAGCAGCTTGCTGGGACTCGGTAACACCGGGGAGCTGTTTTTT
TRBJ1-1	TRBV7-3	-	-	CASSHRGKEVGTEAFF	TGTGCCAGCAGCCATAGAGGTAAGGAGGTGGGCACTGAAGCTTTCTTT
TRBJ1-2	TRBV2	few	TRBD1	CASSYRTGADGYTF	TGTGCCAGCAGTTACCGGACAGGGGCGGATGGCTACACCTTC
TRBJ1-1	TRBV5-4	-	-	CASSPPGMNTEAFF	TGTGCCAGCAGCCCTCCAGGGATGAACACTGAAGCTTTCTTT
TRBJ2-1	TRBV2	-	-	CASSESPARSHEQFF	TGTGCCAGCAGTGAATCCCCGGCCAGGAGCCATGAGCAGTTCTTC
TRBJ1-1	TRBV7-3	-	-	CASSLNVNTEAFF	TGTGCCAGCAGCTTAAATGTGAACACTGAAGCTTTCTTT
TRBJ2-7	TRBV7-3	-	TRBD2	CASTNSGGTFKQYF	TGTGCCAGCACCAATAGCGGGGGGACATTCAAGCAGTACTTC
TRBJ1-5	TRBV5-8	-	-	CASSFAGGQPQHF	TGTGCCAGCAGCTTTGCGGGTGGTCAGCCCCAGCATTTT
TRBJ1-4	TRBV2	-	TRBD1	CASTWTGTPGEKLFF	TGTGCCAGCACCTGGACAGGAACTCCTGGTGAAAAACTGTTTTTT
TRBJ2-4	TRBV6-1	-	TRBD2	CASRRLAGGPTIQYF	TGTGCCAGCAGGCGACTAGCGGGGGGGCCTACCATTCAGTACTTC
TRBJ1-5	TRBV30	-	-	CAWSGGTGNQPQHF	TGTGCCTGGAGTGGTGGGACGGGCAATCAGCCCCAGCATTTT
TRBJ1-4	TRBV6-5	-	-	CASSTSLAFNEKLFF	TGTGCCAGCAGTACCTCTTTGGCTTTTAATGAAAAACTGTTTTTT
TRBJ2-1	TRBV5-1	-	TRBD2	CASSALGLPSAGDLNEQFF	TGCGCCAGCAGCGCCTTGGGGTTGCCCTCGGCGGGGGATCTCAATGAGCAGTTCTTC
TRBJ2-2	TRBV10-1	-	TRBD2	CASSPTGTIPTGELFF	TGCGCCAGCAGCCCAACCGGGACTATCCCCACCGGGGAGCTGTTTTTT